What follows is one T cell receptor beta chain and its context. Its matching antigen is unknown. This entry is derived from a study of T cell responses to AZD1222 COVID-19 vaccine. Findings and caveats of the study: White British donors predominated, females outnumbered males, and clonal diversity was possibly underestimated. After two AZD1222 doses, spike-specific TCR breadth and depth rose versus day 0.

The protocol was immunoSEQ multiplex PCR, while the TCRdb copy is restricted to in-frame clones and leaves out a portion. The sample contains tens of thousands of clones, approximately 90% of which appear only once. The source was peripheral blood, collected on day 0 of AZD1222 vaccination. This sequence was found in an adult in good health.

In DNA form, the CDR3 reads TGTGCCATCAGTGAGTCAGGGTCCGACTGGCGCTACACCTTC. Translation: CAISESGSDWRYTF. The chain couples TRBV10-3 to TRBJ1-2, with D unclear. V lost 0 bases and J 9 bases, leaving 14 bases between the germline ends. Germline CDR1 ENHRY, CDR2 SYGVKD. The CDR3 runs to 14 residues.